One T cell receptor (beta chain) is described in this entry. What it binds is unknown. The repertoire was sequenced with immunoSEQ multiplex PCR; TCRdb's copy has only in-frame clones and lacks some. The data contain 150,000 to 200,000 clones, around 90% of them singletons. The length of the CDR3 is 13 residues. CDR1 and CDR2 from the germline V gene are SGHNT and YYREEE (reference sequence). J lost 2 bases, V lost 7 bases, and 2 bases had no gene match. This specimen comes from a study of T cell responses to AZD1222 COVID-19 vaccine. Study results and limitations: Unmutated variant regions are reportedly the target of nearly half of TCRs that are spike-specific.

The clonotype originates from an adult who received the AZD1222 COVID-19 vaccine. This sample comprised peripheral blood, obtained 28 days after the second AZD1222 dose. The chain couples TRBV5-4 to TRBJ1-5; the match to TRBD1 covers 8 bases. For the CDR3, the DNA is TGTGCCAGCGAGACAGGGGGCAATCAGCCCCAGCATTTT. Translation: CASETGGNQPQHF. The full variable domain, its missing parts supplied by reference TRBV5-4 and TRBJ1-5, is ETGVTQSPTHLIKTRGQQVTLRCSSQSGHNTVSWYQQALGQGPQFIFQYYREEENGRGNFPPRFSGLQFPNYSSELNVNALELDDSALYLCASETGGNQPQHFGDGTRLSIL.